One and the same sample provided the 17 T cell receptor beta chains below, sequenced in a study of shared clonotypes between healthy human individuals. This table comes from immunoSEQ multiplex PCR, and its TCRdb copy is limited to in-frame clones, with some not included. Altogether approximately 330,000 clones are present, less than 85% being singletons, with the ten largest covering about 10%. Sequenced sample: memory CD4+ T cells sorted from blood. Subset given: CD45RA-negative fraction. Receptors originate from a man under 40 in good health.

The rearrangement joins TRBV5-1 to TRBJ1-2, with D perhaps TRBD1 (6 bases). The CDR3 consists of 15 residues. The germline V gene has CDR1 SGHRS and CDR2 YFSETQ. V lost 0 bases and J lost 4, with 13 bases in between. The CDR3, as DNA: TGCGCCAGCAGCTTGGACCCTACAGGGAGCTATGGCTACACCTTC. This translates into CASSLDPTGSYGYTF.

V usage is TRBV27 and J usage is TRBJ2-2, with D uncertain. CDR1 is MNHEY, CDR2 SMNVEV, per germline (reference sequence). V lost 2 bases to trimming and J lost 7 bases, with 11 bases between them. The CDR3 extends over 14 amino acids. The CDR3 DNA reads TGTGCCAGCAGTTTAGTTGGGGTAGTCGGGGAGCTGTTTTTT. Protein product: CASSLVGVVGELFF.

This clone was seen a handful of times. The chain combines TRBV19 with TRBJ2-5; the match to TRBD2 covers 8 bases. CDR1 LNHDA and CDR2 SQIVND come from the germline V gene (reference sequence). The CDR3 runs to 14 residues. Unmatched junction bases numbered 9, after V lost 8 bases and J lost 4 bases. CDR3 in DNA: TGTGCCAGTGGGTCGCGGGGGGTTGTAGAGACCCAGTACTTC. It translates to CASGSRGVVETQYF.

This clone occurred many times. The V and J genes are TRBV7-8 and TRBJ2-1; TRBD2 matches at 9 bases. V was clipped by 3 bases and J by 9 bases; unmatched bases: 9. This CDR3 comprises 15 residues. The germline gives CDR1 SGHVS, CDR2 FQNEAQ. In nucleotides, the CDR3 is TGTGCCAGCAGCTTGAGAGCGGGAGGCTTTTTTGAGCAGTTCTTC. Amino acids: CASSLRAGGFFEQFF.

The sample holds a few counts of this clone. V is TRBV15 and J is TRBJ2-2; maybe TRBD2 (5 bases). The CDR3 spans 15 residues. Germline V lookup: CDR1 LNHNV, CDR2 YYDKDF (reference sequence). With 0 bases removed from V and 4 bases from J, the gap between germline ends came to 9 bases. CDR3 in DNA: TGTGCCACCAGCAGAGAGAGGGCCGGCACCGGGGAGCTGTTTTTT. Protein: CATSRERAGTGELFF.

This rearrangement joins TRBV7-2 to TRBJ2-7; 16 nucleotides match TRBD2. V was pared by 5 bases and J by 1 base, with 8 bases of the junction left unmatched. Germline V gene data show CDR1 as SGHTA and CDR2 as FQGNSA. The CDR3 has 18 amino acids. CDR3 loop: CASSPRPGLAGGSYEQYF. The CDR3 DNA reads TGTGCCAGCAGCCCCCGGCCGGGACTAGCGGGGGGGTCCTACGAGCAGTACTTC.

The chain combines TRBV10-2 with TRBJ2-2; the D gene could be TRBD1 or TRBD2 (6 bases each). This CDR3 is built from 15 residues. CDR1 and CDR2 from the germline V gene are WSHSY and SAAADI. V shed 1 base and J shed 7 bases, with 13 bases lying between them. CDR3 sequence (DNA): TGCGCCAGCAGTGAGTTATGGGGGGCAGGCGGGGAGCTGTTTTTT. As protein: CASSELWGAGGELFF.

V usage is TRBV27 and J usage is TRBJ2-3; 7 nucleotides align to TRBD1. Germline V gives CDR1 MNHEY, CDR2 SMNVEV (reference sequence). The CDR3 sequence is 14 residues long. The junction had 4 bases not matched to a gene; V was cut back by 5 bases and J by 2 bases. CDR3 in amino acids: CASSRQGHTDTQYF. Written as DNA, the CDR3 is TGTGCCAGCAGTCGACAGGGACACACAGATACGCAGTATTTT.

V and J are TRBV4-1 and TRBJ1-5, with D tentatively TRBD1 (5 bases). CDR1 and CDR2 (germline): MGHRA, YSYEKL. The CDR3 contains 16 residues. Trimming removed 4 bases from V and 7 bases from J, with 20 bases in between. The CDR3, as DNA: TGCGCCAGCAGCCCCATAACAACAGGTACCGGGCAGCCCCAGCATTTT. Its protein is CASSPITTGTGQPQHF.

The rearrangement uses TRBV18 and TRBJ2-7, with D tentatively TRBD2 (6 bases). Trimming took 5 bases from V and 5 from J, leaving 13 bases between them. The CDR3 consists of 13 residues. Germline CDR1 KGHSH, CDR2 LQKENI. The CDR3 DNA reads as TGTGCCAGCTCATCCGGGACTCTTAACGAGCAGTACTTC. It yields the protein CASSSGTLNEQYF. The entire variable domain, with the rest obtained from reference TRBV18 and TRBJ2-7, is as follows: NAGVMQNPRHLVRRRGQEARLRCSPMKGHSHVYWYRQLPEEGLKFMVYLQKENIIDESGMPKERFSAEFPKEGPSILRIQQVVRGDSAAYFCASSSGTLNEQYFGPGTRLTVT.

The chain combines TRBV5-1 with TRBJ1-4; TRBD1 agrees at 7 bases. Germline CDR1 SGHRS, CDR2 YFSETQ. CDR3 length: 14 residues. Germline trimming cut 5 bases from V and 4 bases from J; bases unmatched to any gene: 5. CDR3 sequence reads: CASSPGTDNEKLFF. Here the CDR3 DNA reads TGCGCCAGCAGTCCCGGGACAGATAATGAAAAACTGTTTTTT. The variable domain in full, with the rest retrieved from reference TRBV5-1 and TRBJ1-4, is KAGVTQTPRYLIKTRGQQVTLSCSPISGHRSVSWYQQTPGQGLQFLFEYFSETQRNKGNFPGRFSGRQFSNSRSEMNVSTLELGDSALYLCASSPGTDNEKLFFGSGTQLSVL.

The count of this clone is one. V gene TRBV5-1 combines with J gene TRBJ2-5; 15 bases are shared with TRBD2. V shed 4 bases, J shed 4 bases, and the junction held 11 bases outside the gene matches. CDR3 length: 18 residues. The germline CDR1 and CDR2 sequences are SGHRS and YFSETQ. DNA for the CDR3: TGCGCCAGCAGCCCCGGACTAGCGGGAGGGCCCGTAGGAGAGACCCAGTACTTC. The encoded protein is CASSPGLAGGPVGETQYF.

The rearrangement joins TRBV30 to TRBJ2-7; no reliable D call. CDR1 and CDR2 (germline): GTSNPN, SVGIG (reference sequence). This CDR3 has 13 amino acids. V gave up 3 bases and J gave up 0 bases, with 9 bases separating them. The CDR3: CAWRNRDSYEQYF. CDR3 bases: TGTGCCTGGAGAAACAGAGACTCCTACGAGCAGTACTTC.

V usage is TRBV5-1 and J usage is TRBJ2-7; D might be TRBD2 (6 bases). Germline values: CDR1 SGHRS, CDR2 YFSETQ. Deletions cut 8 bases from V and 5 bases from J, with 20 bases between. The CDR3 extends over 14 amino acids. The CDR3 loop is CASGPGGLVHEQYF. DNA for the CDR3: TGCGCCAGTGGACCCGGGGGTTTAGTTCACGAGCAGTACTTC. Filled out from reference TRBV5-1 and TRBJ2-7, the complete variable domain reads KAGVTQTPRYLIKTRGQQVTLSCSPISGHRSVSWYQQTPGQGLQFLFEYFSETQRNKGNFPGRFSGRQFSNSRSEMNVSTLELGDSALYLCASGPGGLVHEQYFGPGTRLTVT.

The V gene is TRBV4-1, the J gene TRBJ1-3; no definite D call. In germline, CDR1 is MGHRA, CDR2 YSYEKL. Between the trimmed V and J ends, which lost 1 base and 3 bases, there was a span of 10 bases. This CDR3 region has 15 residues. The CDR3 bases are TGCGCCAGCAGCCAAGGTACCAGGATTGGAAACACCATATATTTT. Translation: CASSQGTRIGNTIYF.

A word on this clone: One end of the junction does not line up with germline, which may come from a read error. This sequence joins TRBV6-1 and TRBJ1-4, with D possibly matching TRBD1 (5 bases). In germline, CDR1 is MNHNS, CDR2 SASEGT. This CDR3 is 13 amino acids long. DNA for the CDR3: TGTGCCAGCGGTGATAGGGGATTGAAAAAACTGTTTTTT. Translation: CASGDRGLKKLFF.

This clone was counted many times. The gene calls are TRBV7-7 and TRBJ2-5; 13 nucleotides agree with TRBD2. CDR1 is SSHAT and CDR2 is FNYEAQ in the germline V gene (reference sequence). V dropped 5 bases and J dropped 4; count of bases not matched to a gene: 16. The CDR3 is 19 amino acids. CDR3 nucleotide sequence: TGTGCCAGCAGCCCGGGGGCCTCGGGACTAGCGGGATCCGCAGAGACCCAGTACTTC. As protein: CASSPGASGLAGSAETQYF.